This T cell receptor (beta chain) was captured by sequencing in a study of vaccination and CD4 T cells after COVID-19. V dropped 0 bases and J dropped 1 base, with 13 bases sitting between them. The CDR3 loop spans 16 amino acids. Germline-derived CDR1 and CDR2 are GTSNPN and SVGIG (reference sequence). Study-wide results and limits: Reactive clone data from convalescent patients indicated a median of 86.3% appearing only post-vaccination.

Treatment reported: roughly nine-day PBMC culture with coronavirus spike peptide pools or control peptides (ViraFEST assay). Once peptide pools had expanded antigen-specific T cells, ViraFEST sequenced TCRs. CD4+ T cells that had been cultured provided DNA sequenced with the Oncomine TCR Beta short-read assay. Cultured CD4+ T cells were the source of extracted genomic DNA. TCRdb re-derived calls from the PCR reads in MiXCR, one entry per CDR3 protein. The table includes some 11,000 distinct CDR3 sequences, around 50% detected once. As concerns this clonotype: Its antigen is not identified.

The clonotype was recovered from a human donor who had recovered from COVID-19. The chain is built from TRBV30 and TRBJ1-5; perhaps TRBD1 as D (5 bases). Specimen: CD4+ T cells from blood, cultured in vitro. This CDR3 is CAWSVPGQRSNQPQHF. CDR3 coding DNA: TGTGCCTGGAGTGTCCCAGGGCAGCGGAGCAATCAGCCCCAGCATTTT.